These T cell receptor beta chains were read from a single sample in a study of T cells after yellow fever vaccination. TCRdb re-analysed the 5' RACE reads in MiXCR, keeping a single row per CDR3 protein. The sample has about 580,000 distinct CDR3 sequences; about a sixth are singletons. Source: PBMCs, taken 5 to 6 days after the first yellow fever vaccination. Every receptor here comes from a man aged 18-30 years who received the YFV17D yellow fever vaccine. CDR3s leave out the opening cysteine and the closing phenylalanine or tryptophan. Each record gives: clone size, J gene, V gene, CDR3 protein. Clone size is stated in some rows and not others, as once, few, many or a class when expanded.

>-|TRBJ2-7|TRBV6-5
ASSYGRGGEQY
>-|TRBJ1-5|TRBV5-1
ASSSVGLGQPQH
>few|TRBJ1-1|TRBV4-3
ASSPRADVTEAF
>-|TRBJ2-2|TRBV20-1
SASPPGLPNTGELF
>-|TRBJ2-7|TRBV7-2
ASSLGLTGNYEQY
>-|TRBJ2-3|TRBV18
ASSPPSSGGADTQY
>few|TRBJ2-5|TRBV27
ASSPPGQGGETQY
>few|TRBJ2-4|TRBV3-1
ASSQGTLAKNIQY
>-|TRBJ2-3|TRBV20-1
SASGSGGAGDTQY
>few|TRBJ1-2|TRBV30
ASPVRGAPGGYT
>-|TRBJ2-1|TRBV9
ASSAGTALRGEQF
>few|TRBJ2-7|TRBV18
ASSLRGSHEQY
>few|TRBJ1-1|TRBV12-3/TRBV12-4
ASSPGEYTEAF
>-|TRBJ1-2|TRBV7-2
ASSLGTEVNYGYT
>few|TRBJ1-1|TRBV27
ASSRDRGKNTEAF
>-|TRBJ2-1|TRBV5-1
ASSSTSGGPSYNEQF
>few|TRBJ1-1|TRBV12-5
ASGYLDSTEAF
>-|TRBJ2-7|TRBV10-2
ASGKPGLTYEQY
>-|TRBJ1-2|TRBV28
ASSLLPSGYT
>-|TRBJ1-6|TRBV6-5
ASSYSWDRDSPLH
>few|TRBJ1-5|TRBV7-9
ASTGTGGPSNQPQH
>-|TRBJ1-2|TRBV5-1
ASQGGTENGYT
>-|TRBJ2-5|TRBV7-9
ASSSKQETQY
>-|TRBJ2-3|TRBV5-1
ASSLSIDYTDTQY
>few|TRBJ1-2|TRBV6-1
ASTLGPLNYGYT
>few|TRBJ2-3|TRBV9
ASSPRSGAGETDTQY
>-|TRBJ1-1|TRBV7-2
ASSRDVGDTEAF
>few|TRBJ1-1|TRBV19
ASSIVLGARGTEAF
>-|TRBJ2-3|TRBV4-3
ASSQEGYGADTQY
>few|TRBJ1-1|TRBV20-1
SATGYLNTEAF
>-|TRBJ1-1|TRBV7-6
ATSNGLTAF
>-|TRBJ2-2|TRBV7-9
ASSLTPGQPKGGELF
>many|TRBJ2-3|TRBV7-3
ASSQGSTDTQY
>many|TRBJ2-5|TRBV3-1
ASSPWTGSETQY
>-|TRBJ2-1|TRBV18
ASSPGGPRFSEQF
>-|TRBJ2-2|TRBV6-2/TRBV6-3
ASSYSGGGLNTGELF
>-|TRBJ2-3|TRBV10-3
AISGGGEEDTQY
>few|TRBJ2-7|TRBV12-3/TRBV12-4
ASTSGGTYEQY
>-|TRBJ2-2|TRBV27
ASSTPHQWDTGELF
>-|TRBJ2-7|TRBV29-1
SAEGEPYEQY
>-|TRBJ2-7|TRBV5-1
ASSLGWEGGNYEQY
>-|TRBJ2-1|TRBV4-3
ASSQGTSGGLVGEQF
>-|TRBJ2-5|TRBV12-3/TRBV12-4
ASSLEQLKETQY
>-|TRBJ2-1|TRBV6-2/TRBV6-3
ASSPPGEQF
>many|TRBJ2-3|TRBV7-3
ASSLTGLSTDTQY
>few|TRBJ2-1|TRBV7-8
ASSSEGPDTAYNEQF
>-|TRBJ2-1|TRBV12-3/TRBV12-4
ASSFDRLLYNEQF
>few|TRBJ1-1|TRBV9
ASSVWGNTEAF
>many|TRBJ2-5|TRBV12-3/TRBV12-4
ASTLGSIGYQETQY
>few|TRBJ1-3|TRBV18
ASSPDMSSGNTIY